These 32 T cell receptor beta chains were all obtained from the same sample, sequenced in a study of regulatory T cells in long-lasting Graves disease. The time point denotes: persistent/refractory GD, antithyroid drugs over 5 years with positive TRAb. Construction of the TCR library relied on RNA isolated from PBMCs. Relying on iRepertoire HTBI primers and Arm-PCR of CDR3 regions, the team built TCR beta libraries. TCRdb re-analysed the multiplex PCR reads in MiXCR, keeping a single row per CDR3 protein. The table includes some 370,000 distinct CDR3 sequences, around 21% detected once. The source material was peripheral blood mononuclear cells (PBMCs), sampled when the disease was refractory, from a patient treated with antithyroid drugs. The receptors stem from a female donor with Graves disease.

This rearrangement joins TRBV7-2 to TRBJ2-2; 7 nucleotides line up with TRBD2. CDR1 is SGHTA, CDR2 FQGNSA, per germline. The CDR3 loop spans 16 amino acids. After removal of 7 bases from V and 5 bases from J, the junction contained 13 bases not matched to a gene. The CDR3 DNA reads TGTGCCAGCACCGAGCGGGACCCACCGGGGACCGGGGAGCTGTTTTTT. Its protein is CASTERDPPGTGELFF.

Points on this clonotype: Germline is not matched at one junction end, which may reflect a read error. The CDR3 protein is CAGSFPRGLGGYTF. Written as DNA, the CDR3 is TGTGCCGGCAGTTTTCCCCGGGGTCTGGGGGGCTACACCTTC. The chain joins TRBV12-3 or TRBV12-4 to TRBJ1-2; D not resolved. This CDR3 is built from 14 residues.

This clonotype occurred many times. The chain uses TRBV10-3 and TRBJ1-1; D remains unclear. V was trimmed by 6 bases and J by 0 bases, leaving 11 bases between them. This CDR3 has 14 residues. Germline CDR1 is ENHRY and CDR2 is SYGVKD. CDR3 sequence reads: CAIRQSLLNTEAFF. The CDR3 nucleotides read TGTGCCATCAGACAGTCCCTTTTGAACACTGAAGCTTTCTTT.

V gene TRBV4-1 combines with J gene TRBJ2-5; possible D gene TRBD1, 6 bases. Looked up from germline, CDR1 is MGHRA and CDR2 is YSYEKL. This CDR3 has 14 amino acids. Between the trimmed V and J ends, which lost 1 base and 7 bases, there was a span of 13 bases. CDR3 sequence reads: CASSQVGGVGTQYF. CDR3 sequence (DNA): TGCGCCAGCAGCCAAGTAGGGGGAGTGGGGACCCAGTACTTC.

The chain joins TRBV12-3 or TRBV12-4 to TRBJ2-1; D gene unclear. The CDR3 totals 13 residues. V was pared by 5 bases and J by 5 bases, with 10 bases between. CDR3 sequence reads: CASSPDTNNEQFF. In DNA form, the CDR3 reads TGTGCCAGCAGTCCCGACACTAACAATGAGCAGTTCTTC.

The J gene is TRBJ2-5, the V gene TRBV4-2, with a possible D match to TRBD2 (5 bases). The ends were cut back, 1 base at V and 1 base at J, with 13 bases in the middle. Germline-derived CDR1 and CDR2 are LGHNA and YNFKEQ. This CDR3 comprises 16 residues. This CDR3 reads CASSQGRVTIQETQYF. The DNA of the CDR3 is TGTGCCAGCAGCCAAGGGCGGGTAACGATCCAAGAGACCCAGTACTTC.

The table lists this clonotype with many counts. The chain couples TRBV20-1 to TRBJ1-5; the match to TRBD1 covers 9 bases. The CDR3 is 13 residues long. Looked up from germline, CDR1 is DFQATT and CDR2 is SNEGSKA (reference sequence). With V trimmed by 6 bases and J by 5 bases, 5 bases remained unmatched. CDR3 region: CSARTGAHQPQHF. In nucleotides, the CDR3 is TGCAGTGCGCGGACAGGGGCTCATCAGCCCCAGCATTTT.

This clonotype was counted a few times. V usage is TRBV6-2 or TRBV6-3 and J usage is TRBJ1-5; D perhaps matches TRBD1 (5 bases). The germline V and J ends were trimmed by 5 bases and 4 bases, with 12 bases remaining between them. The germline V gene encodes CDR1 MNHEY and CDR2 SVGEGT. The CDR3 is 14 amino acids. As DNA, the CDR3 is TGTGCCAGCAGTCCCTTGGGGGGAAATCAGCCCCAGCATTTT. It specifies CASSPLGGNQPQHF.

Comment on this clonotype: A much more abundant neighbour one base away suggests this may be a read error. The chain carries TRBV2 and TRBJ2-7, with unresolved D. V was clipped by 3 bases and J by 7 bases, with 16 bases between them. Germline CDR1 reads SNHLY; CDR2 reads FYNNEI. This CDR3 has 14 residues. The CDR3: CASSDSPSGVEQYF. DNA for the CDR3: TGTGCCAGCAGTGATAGCCCATCCGGAGTGGAGCAGTACTTC.

Many counts were recorded for this clonotype. The J gene is TRBJ1-6, the V gene TRBV13, with a possible D match to TRBD1 (6 bases). V was cut by 0 bases and J by 7 bases, with 16 bases left in between. The CDR3 has 17 amino acids. CDR1 and CDR2 (germline): PRHDT, FYEKMQ (reference sequence). The CDR3 is CASSLGRRGAKNSPLHF. DNA of the CDR3: TGTGCCAGCAGCTTAGGACGGAGGGGGGCAAAGAATTCACCCCTCCACTTT.

The chain combines TRBV30 with TRBJ2-7; TRBD2 is a possible D gene (6 bases). Germline CDR1 is GTSNPN and CDR2 is SVGIG (reference sequence). CDR3 length equals 14 residues. The V end lost 0 bases, the J end lost 2 bases, and 11 bases lay between the germline ends. CDR3 DNA sequence: TGTGCCTGGAGTGTAGGTAGCGGCACCTACGAGCAGTACTTC. Translating gives CAWSVGSGTYEQYF.

This chain uses TRBV7-3 with TRBJ1-1; D is uncertain. V lost 3 bases to trimming and J lost 4 bases, with 9 bases between them. The CDR3 extends over 13 amino acids. Germline-derived CDR1 and CDR2 are SGHTA and FQGTGA. The CDR3, as DNA: TGTGCCAGCAGCTTCGGAGTTGGCACTGAAGCTTTCTTT. Translated, it gives CASSFGVGTEAFF.

This clonotype came up many times. The J gene is TRBJ1-2, the V gene TRBV28, with D possibly being TRBD1 (6 bases). Between the trimmed V and J ends, which lost 6 bases and 6 bases, there was a span of 14 bases. Germline V gene sequence: CDR1 MDHEN, CDR2 SYDVKM. The length of the CDR3 is 13 residues. DNA of the CDR3: TGTGCCAGCAGAAATATAAGGGGGAATGGCTACACCTTC. This codes for CASRNIRGNGYTF.

At least ten counts were recorded for this clonotype. V is TRBV20-1 and J is TRBJ1-2; D not certain. V was pared by 5 bases and J by 6 bases, with 10 bases between. Per the germline V gene, CDR1 is DFQATT and CDR2 is SNEGSKA (reference sequence). The CDR3 runs 11 residues. The CDR3 DNA is TGCAGTGCTGGAGGGCCCAATGGCTACACCTTC. This codes for CSAGGPNGYTF.

This clonotype appeared many times. The chain couples TRBV12-3 or TRBV12-4 to TRBJ2-6, with 10 nucleotides matching TRBD1. This CDR3 comprises 17 residues. The V and J ends lost 6 bases and 2 bases, in that order; junction bases with no gene match: 7. The CDR3 here is CASRQTGTGAGANVLTF. The CDR3 nucleotides read TGTGCCAGCAGGCAGACCGGGACAGGGGCTGGGGCCAACGTCCTGACTTTC.

This clonotype was seen only a few times. The chain is built from TRBV7-8 and TRBJ1-2; 8 positions match TRBD1. V shed 0 bases and J 4 bases; nucleotides not matched to a gene: 13. CDR1 SGHVS and CDR2 FQNEAQ come from the germline V gene. This CDR3 is 18 amino acids long. This chain's CDR3 is CASSLAFPQGGPFYGYTF. In nucleotides, the CDR3 is TGTGCCAGCAGCTTAGCATTCCCACAGGGGGGTCCATTCTATGGCTACACCTTC.

This clonotype was recorded at least ten times. The rearrangement uses TRBV20-1 and TRBJ1-4; 7 bases are a match to TRBD1. Looked up from germline, CDR1 is DFQATT and CDR2 is SNEGSKA (reference sequence). The CDR3 extends over 13 amino acids. Germline trimming cut 6 bases from V and 7 bases from J; bases unmatched to any gene: 8. CDR3 in amino acids: CSATTGKGEKLFF. The CDR3 nucleotides read TGCAGTGCGACGACAGGGAAGGGTGAAAAACTGTTTTTT.

This clonotype was detected only a few times. This chain links TRBV28 with TRBJ2-2; maybe TRBD2 (5 bases). The CDR3 spans 12 residues. Trimming took 9 bases from V and 5 from J, leaving 10 bases between them. The germline V gene encodes CDR1 MDHEN and CDR2 SYDVKM. Here the CDR3 DNA reads TGTGCCAGTACTAGGTGGACCGGGGAGCTGTTTTTT. Translating it yields CASTRWTGELFF. Full variable domain (missing parts from reference TRBV28 and TRBJ2-2): DVKVTQSSRYLVKRTGEKVFLECVQDMDHENMFWYRQDPGLGLRLIYFSYDVKMKEKGDIPEGYSVSREKKERFSLILESASTNQTSMYLCASTRWTGELFFGEGSRLTVL.

This clonotype was seen at least ten times. The V gene is TRBV15, the J gene TRBJ1-1, with no clear D. The V gene lost 6 bases and the J gene lost 6 bases, with 17 bases spanning the gap. Germline CDR1 LNHNV, CDR2 YYDKDF (reference sequence). This CDR3 comprises 14 residues. The DNA for the CDR3 is TGTGCCACCAGGGGGATCGGAGATCAGGCTGAAGCTTTCTTT. This encodes CATRGIGDQAEAFF.

A remark on this clonotype: Germline is not matched at one junction end, which may reflect a read error. This chain uses TRBV7-2 with TRBJ1-2; D gene uncertain. The CDR3 has 12 residues. CDR1 is SGHTA, CDR2 FQGNSA, per germline. The CDR3 DNA reads TGTGCCAGCAGCTTAGAACGTCGGAAGTTATACTTC. As protein: CASSLERRKLYF.

The V gene is TRBV7-2, the J gene TRBJ2-7; 12 bases are a match to TRBD1. Germline V gives CDR1 SGHTA, CDR2 FQGNSA. The V segment lost 8 bases and the J segment 7 bases; nucleotides outside the gene matches: 12. The CDR3 length is 15 residues. The chain's CDR3 is CASSPAGTGGGEQYF. The CDR3 DNA reads as TGTGCCAGCTCACCGGCCGGGACAGGGGGCGGGGAGCAGTACTTC.

For this clonotype: A much larger clone differs from this one at a single base, so this may be a read error. The chain is built from TRBV6-2 or TRBV6-3 and TRBJ1-2, with 7 nucleotides matching TRBD1. This CDR3 region has 13 residues. Germline CDR1 is MNHEY and CDR2 is SVGEGT. The CDR3 DNA is TGTGCCAGCAGCAAGGACAGGTCCTATGGCTACATCTTC. Protein sequence: CASSKDRSYGYIF.

Of note for this clonotype: The CDR3 does not end in the conserved phenylalanine or tryptophan, so this is likely a read error. The V call is TRBV15, the J call TRBJ1-1, with no clear D. Deletions cut 1 base from V and 4 bases from J, with 10 bases between. CDR1 is LNHNV and CDR2 is YYDKDF in the germline V gene (reference sequence). There are 14 residues in the CDR3. The CDR3 is CATSRAQLGTEAFS. The CDR3 region has the DNA TGTGCCACCAGCAGAGCGCAATTGGGCACTGAAGCTTTCTCT.

J is TRBJ1-5 and V is TRBV7-2; 12 bases are shared with TRBD1. The CDR3 spans 15 residues. Germline lookup yields CDR1 SGHTA and CDR2 FQGNSA. V gave up 6 bases and J gave up 6 bases; unmatched junction bases: 6. The CDR3 sequence: CASSSGQGAAQPQHF. The CDR3, as DNA: TGTGCCAGCAGTTCGGGACAGGGGGCAGCTCAGCCCCAGCATTTT. The variable domain in full, with the rest retrieved from reference TRBV7-2 and TRBJ1-5, is GAGVSQSPSNKVTEKGKDVELRCDPISGHTALYWYRQSLGQGLEFLIYFQGNSAPDKSGLPSDRFSAERTGGSVSTLTIQRTQQEDSAVYLCASSSGQGAAQPQHFGDGTRLSIL.

This chain connects TRBV5-6 to TRBJ1-1, with 7 bases lining up with TRBD1. CDR3 length: 14 residues. Germline values: CDR1 SGHDT, CDR2 YYEEEE. Unmatched junction bases numbered 6, after V lost 1 base and J lost 6 bases. CDR3 in DNA: TGTGCCAGCAGCTTGCGGGGTGGACAGGCTGAAGCTTTCTTT. It yields the protein CASSLRGGQAEAFF.

This clonotype was picked up a small number of times. The rearrangement links TRBV6-1 to TRBJ1-6; D is unresolved. The CDR3 loop spans 12 amino acids. Trimming removed 3 bases at V and 12 bases at J, with 9 bases between. CDR1 and CDR2 from the germline V gene are MNHNS and SASEGT. The CDR3 reads CASSDPKGPLHF. CDR3 DNA: TGTGCCAGCAGTGACCCAAAGGGACCCCTCCACTTT.

Concerning this clonotype itself: At one end, the junction sequence differs from germline, possibly due to a read error. This rearrangement joins TRBV5-1 to TRBJ1-5, with D tentatively TRBD1 (6 bases). This CDR3 has 19 amino acids. Per germline, CDR1 SGHRS and CDR2 YFSETQ. The CDR3 here is CASTLWAGEMRWGNQPQHF. The DNA for the CDR3 is TGCGCCAGCACCTTGTGGGCAGGGGAGATGAGGTGGGGCAATCAGCCCCAGCATTTT.

The rearrangement joins TRBV6-1 to TRBJ2-5; D gene ambiguous. Trimming removed 3 bases at V and 4 bases at J, with 12 bases between. CDR3 length equals 14 residues. Germline V gene sequence: CDR1 MNHNS, CDR2 SASEGT. As DNA, the CDR3 is TGTGCCAGCAGTGACCAGTTACGCCTAGAGACCCAGTACTTC. Its protein is CASSDQLRLETQYF.

The rearrangement links TRBV6-2 or TRBV6-3 to TRBJ2-7, with D perhaps matching TRBD1 (5 bases). CDR1 MNHEY and CDR2 SVGEGT come from the germline V gene. Trimming pared 6 bases from V and 2 bases from J, leaving 17 bases between. The CDR3 spans 15 residues. The CDR3 region is CASRAQGRAAYEQYF. The CDR3 DNA reads TGTGCCAGCAGAGCCCAAGGCAGGGCCGCCTACGAGCAGTACTTC.

This clonotype was seen a handful of times. The chain employs TRBV7-2 and TRBJ2-7, with TRBD2 as a possible D gene (6 bases). Germline lookup yields CDR1 SGHTA and CDR2 FQGNSA. Trimming left V 1 base short and J 7 bases short, with 11 bases between. The CDR3 is 13 residues long. The CDR3 is CASSLGAAGEQYF. The DNA of the CDR3 is TGTGCCAGCAGCTTAGGGGCCGCGGGAGAGCAGTACTTC.

This clonotype showed up many times. The J gene is TRBJ1-2, the V gene TRBV29-1, with 7 bases identical to TRBD1. The CDR3 loop spans 14 amino acids. V lost 1 base, J lost 0 bases, and 2 bases stayed unmatched. Germline CDR1 is SQVTM and CDR2 is ANQGSEA. CDR3 amino acids: CSVEGDRTNYGYTF. CDR3 coding DNA: TGCAGCGTTGAAGGGGACAGAACTAACTATGGCTACACCTTC.

The table lists this clonotype with many counts. The chain employs TRBV7-2 and TRBJ2-7; D is unclear. The CDR3 has 13 residues. Germline-derived CDR1 and CDR2 are SGHTA and FQGNSA. Between the trimmed V and J ends, which lost 1 base and 2 bases, there was a span of 6 bases. CDR3: CASSLGATYEQYF. The CDR3 DNA sequence: TGTGCCAGCAGCTTAGGGGCTACCTACGAGCAGTACTTC.